Below are 14 T cell receptor beta chains sequenced from a single sample in a study of T cell responses to AZD1222 COVID-19 vaccine. Only in-frame clones appear in the TCRdb table, and some are missing; sequencing was by immunoSEQ multiplex PCR. The table records roughly 180,000 clones, 75% to 90% of them present only once. The sequenced sample was peripheral blood, obtained on day 0 of AZD1222 vaccination. The receptors here all came from an adult in good health.

The V gene is TRBV5-1, the J gene TRBJ1-2, with TRBD1 matching over 10 bases. With V trimmed by 0 bases and J by 5 bases, 4 bases remained unmatched. The CDR3 contains 15 residues. Germline CDR1 SGHRS, CDR2 YFSETQ. Here the CDR3 DNA reads TGCGCCAGCAGCTTGGGCGGACAGGGGGGATATGGCTACACCTTC. As protein: CASSLGGQGGYGYTF.

This chain uses TRBV3-1 (or the pseudogene TRBV3-2) with TRBJ1-6; TRBD1 is a possible D gene (5 bases). This CDR3 is built from 14 residues. The V and J ends lost 4 bases and 10 bases respectively, with 14 bases between them. Germline V gives CDR1 LGHDT, CDR2 YNNKEL (reference sequence). Written as DNA, the CDR3 is TGTGCCAGCAGCCCCCAGGGCGGAGCCTCACCCCTCCACTTT. Protein: CASSPQGGASPLHF.

The V gene is TRBV3-1 (or the pseudogene TRBV3-2), the J gene TRBJ2-7; 8 bases agree with TRBD1. Germline CDR1 reads LGHDT; CDR2 reads YNNKEL (reference sequence). V lost 1 base to trimming and J lost 2 bases; unmatched junction nucleotides: 4. This CDR3 spans 15 amino acids. The CDR3 spells CASSQVDRGAYEQYF. The CDR3 nucleotides are TGTGCCAGCAGCCAAGTTGACAGGGGTGCCTACGAGCAGTACTTC.

The CDR3 DNA is TGTGCCAGCAGTGAACCGTCGGCGGGGGGACAGACCCAGTACTTC. Residues: CASSEPSAGGQTQYF. V and J are TRBV25-1 and TRBJ2-5; 8 bases are shared with TRBD2. This CDR3 is built from 15 residues. Germline lookup yields CDR1 MGHDK and CDR2 SYGVNS. Losses at the gene ends were 2 bases for V and 6 bases for J; bases not matched to a gene: 8.

The chain links TRBV27 to TRBJ1-1; D possibly corresponds to TRBD1 (6 bases). V was trimmed by 6 bases and J by 11 bases, leaving 13 bases between them. Germline V gene data show CDR1 as MNHEY and CDR2 as SMNVEV (reference sequence). This CDR3 comprises 11 residues. As DNA, the CDR3 is TGTGCCAGCAGGGGGGCCGTCCAGGCTTTCTTT. Translation gives CASRGAVQAFF.

This CDR3 is CASSPTGLEGYTF. The CDR3 region has the DNA TGTGCCAGCTCACCAACAGGTTTAGAGGGCTACACCTTC. The V call is TRBV18, the J call TRBJ1-2; a weak D match, TRBD1 (5 bases). The CDR3 covers 13 residues. Germline lookup yields CDR1 KGHSH and CDR2 LQKENI. V lost 2 bases to trimming and J lost 8 bases, with 12 bases between them. Filled out from reference TRBV18 and TRBJ1-2, the complete variable domain reads NAGVMQNPRHLVRRRGQEARLRCSPMKGHSHVYWYRQLPEEGLKFMVYLQKENIIDESGMPKERFSAEFPKEGPSILRIQQVVRGDSAAYFCASSPTGLEGYTFGSGTRLTVV.

The gene calls are TRBV4-1 and TRBJ1-1, with 12 bases identical to TRBD1. Germline CDR1 reads MGHRA; CDR2 reads YSYEKL. After removal of 6 bases from V and 9 bases from J, the junction contained 20 bases not matched to a gene. This CDR3 comprises 18 residues. The CDR3 sequence: CASSDVAGTGGLRSKAFF. In DNA, the CDR3 is TGCGCCAGCAGTGACGTCGCCGGGACAGGGGGCCTCCGTTCCAAAGCTTTCTTT.

The chain carries TRBV2 and TRBJ1-2; 8 positions match TRBD1. The CDR3 is 15 residues long. CDR1 SNHLY and CDR2 FYNNEI come from the germline V gene. After removal of 3 bases from V and 4 bases from J, the junction contained 7 bases not matched to a gene. The CDR3 region has the DNA TGTGCCAGCAGTGACCAGGGGGCCAGCTTCTATGGCTACACCTTC. Its protein product is CASSDQGASFYGYTF. The whole variable domain, remainder taken from reference TRBV2 and TRBJ1-2, is EPEVTQTPSHQVTQMGQEVILRCVPISNHLYFYWYRQILGQKVEFLVSFYNNEISEKSEIFDDQFSVERPDGSNFTLKIRSTKLEDSAMYFCASSDQGASFYGYTFGSGTRLTVV.

With regard to this clone: The germline gene is not matched at one end of the junction; a read error may be the cause. The genes are TRBV5-5 and TRBJ1-2; possibly TRBD1 for D (5 bases). The CDR3 runs 15 residues. The germline CDR1 and CDR2 sequences are SGHKS and YYEKEE (reference sequence). The CDR3 reads CASTLGLGREYGYTF. In nucleotides, the CDR3 is TGTGCCAGCACCTTGGGCCTTGGCAGGGAATATGGCTACACCTTC.

The gene calls are TRBV13 and TRBJ2-3; the D is unclear. Trimming pared 1 base from V and 0 bases from J, leaving 11 bases between. Per the germline V gene, CDR1 is PRHDT and CDR2 is FYEKMQ (reference sequence). This CDR3 comprises 16 residues. The DNA for the CDR3 is TGTGCCAGCAGCTTAGAGGCCCGTAGGAGCACAGATACGCAGTATTTT. It codes for CASSLEARRSTDTQYF.

The chain is built from TRBV2 and TRBJ1-5; weak D call: TRBD1 (6 bases). Trimming cost V 6 bases and J 9 bases, with 18 bases left between them. The CDR3 covers 14 residues. CDR1 is SNHLY, CDR2 FYNNEI, per germline. The chain's CDR3 is CASRGVRGQAPQHF. CDR3 DNA: TGTGCCAGCAGAGGGGTGAGGGGACAAGCGCCCCAGCATTTT. Filled out from reference TRBV2 and TRBJ1-5, the complete variable domain reads EPEVTQTPSHQVTQMGQEVILRCVPISNHLYFYWYRQILGQKVEFLVSFYNNEISEKSEIFDDQFSVERPDGSNFTLKIRSTKLEDSAMYFCASRGVRGQAPQHFGDGTRLSIL.

V and J are TRBV6-2 or TRBV6-3 and TRBJ1-6; D might be TRBD1 (6 bases). Germline V lookup: CDR1 MNHEY, CDR2 SVGEGT. V dropped 2 bases and J dropped 6 bases, with 8 bases sitting between them. CDR3 length: 14 residues. CDR3 loop: CASSYDRTNSPLHF. The CDR3 DNA is TGTGCCAGCAGTTACGACAGGACTAATTCACCCCTCCACTTT.

This chain uses TRBV27 with TRBJ2-2, with 7 bases lining up with TRBD2. There are 15 residues in the CDR3. Germline values: CDR1 MNHEY, CDR2 SMNVEV (reference sequence). The J segment lost 3 bases and the V segment lost 3 bases, leaving 4 bases of the junction unmatched. In nucleotides, the CDR3 is TGTGCCAGCAGTTTTGCGGCGGGAGACACCGGGGAGCTGTTTTTT. Residues: CASSFAAGDTGELFF.

The chain is built from TRBV6-5 and TRBJ2-7; the match to TRBD2 covers 12 bases. Germline V CDR1 and CDR2: MNHEY, SVGAGI. V was pared by 10 bases and J by 1 base, with 2 bases of the junction left unmatched. The CDR3 covers 13 residues. In DNA, the CDR3 is TGTGCCACCGGACTAGCGGGATCCTACGAGCAGTACGTC. This sequence encodes CATGLAGSYEQYV.